This T cell receptor (beta chain) was observed in a study of PD-1 blockade in classical Hodgkin lymphoma. Study-wide points: Possibly reflecting disease activity or prior therapy, repertoire differences have causes that remain undefined. Those achieving complete response showed baseline diversity like newly diagnosed patients. Newly diagnosed patients reportedly trailed healthy donors in baseline TCR diversity.

Details on this clone: Its specificity is unknown.

No patient escaped relapse after autologous stem cell transplantation, and brentuximab vedotin exposure varied. The V end lost 4 bases, the J end lost 1 base, and 15 bases lay between the germline ends. This CDR3 region has 16 residues. CDR1 is SGHVS and CDR2 is FNYEAQ in the germline V gene. Measured with immunoSEQ multiplex PCR; TCRdb has only the in-frame clones, and not every one. The data show around 26,000 clones, 82% seen once. This chain links TRBV7-6 with TRBJ2-3; D perhaps matches TRBD2 (6 bases). The TCR sequence derives from a human donor with classical Hodgkin lymphoma. Here the sequenced sample was peripheral blood mononuclear cells (PBMCs), taken before the second cycle of nivolumab. The CDR3 loop is CASSWLGRSGTDTQYF. In DNA, the CDR3 is TGTGCCAGCAGCTGGCTTGGGAGGAGCGGCACAGATACGCAGTATTTT.